The 29 T cell receptor beta chains in this list originate from one sample, sequenced in a study of monozygotic twins with inflammatory bowel disease. TCRdb derives one entry per CDR3 protein from the 5' RACE reads, leaving out DNA. The table for this sample gives some 400,000 distinct CDR3 sequences. Sequencing input: blood. These receptors came from a human donor with ulcerative colitis or Crohn's disease, or a healthy co-twin of an affected twin (not recorded which).

The V and J genes are TRBV7-6 and TRBJ2-7. The CDR3 loop spans 15 amino acids. The germline CDR1 and CDR2 sequences are SGHVS and FNYEAQ. The chain's CDR3 is CASSLRAGSSYEQYF.

The chain has TRBV12-3 or TRBV12-4 and TRBJ2-3; lacking DNA, the TRBD1 call made by TCRdb goes unchecked. This CDR3 contains 16 residues. CDR3 residues: CASSFLGPRGTDTQYF.

The chain combines TRBV7-8 with TRBJ2-2; TCRdb indicates TRBD1, and absent DNA this call remains unverified. The CDR3 length is 14 residues. Germline CDR1 is SGHVS and CDR2 is FQNEAQ. CDR3 protein: CASERTANTGELFF.

The rearrangement links TRBV12-3 or TRBV12-4 to TRBJ1-5. The CDR3 is made up of 12 amino acids. This CDR3 reads CASSFENQPQHF.

The CDR3 spells CSVQSVGGELFF. V is TRBV20-1 and J is TRBJ2-2. The CDR3 contains 12 residues. From germline, CDR1 is DFQATT and CDR2 SNEGSKA (reference sequence).

This CDR3 reads CASSTSGTDYNEQFF. This chain uses TRBV7-2 with TRBJ2-1; without DNA, the TCRdb call of TRBD1 cannot be checked. The CDR3 spans 15 residues. The germline V gene encodes CDR1 SGHTA and CDR2 FQGNSA.

The chain recombines TRBV20-1 with TRBJ2-1. In germline, CDR1 is DFQATT, CDR2 SNEGSKA (reference sequence). The CDR3 is 12 residues long. CDR3 amino acids: CSASNIWSEQFF.

The chain has TRBV3-1 and TRBJ2-5. Germline CDR1 and CDR2: LGHDT and YNNKEL (reference sequence). This CDR3 has 13 residues. The CDR3 protein is CASSQAYQETQYF.

J is TRBJ2-4 and V is TRBV6-2 or TRBV6-3; the D call of TRBD2 rests on TCRdb alone, since no DNA is present to check it. From germline, CDR1 is MNHEY and CDR2 SVGEGT. This CDR3 has 15 amino acids. CDR3 amino acids: CASSRGQAGKNIQYF.

CDR3 sequence: CSAGGRQAGGELFF. The chain combines TRBV20-1 with TRBJ2-2; TCRdb lists TRBD2, though no DNA is available to test this call. CDR3 length: 14 amino acids. Germline V lookup: CDR1 DFQATT, CDR2 SNEGSKA (reference sequence).

The V gene is TRBV4-2, the J gene TRBJ1-5; the TRBD1 assignment by TCRdb is unverifiable without DNA. Germline values: CDR1 LGHNA, CDR2 YNFKEQ. The CDR3 runs to 15 residues. The CDR3 is CASSQAQGENQPQHF.

The V and J genes are TRBV4-2 and TRBJ1-5; no DNA is available, so the TRBD1 call from TCRdb remains unchecked. The CDR3 runs 19 residues. In germline, CDR1 is LGHNA, CDR2 YNFKEQ. The CDR3 sequence: CASSQRAGGLNGGNQPQHF.

The chain combines TRBV7-9 with TRBJ2-1; the D call of TRBD1 rests on TCRdb alone, since no DNA is present to check it. This CDR3 spans 15 amino acids. Germline V CDR1 and CDR2: SEHNR, FQNEAQ (reference sequence). CDR3 sequence reads: CASSIERGLYNEQFF.

V usage is TRBV9 and J usage is TRBJ2-7. This CDR3 has 15 residues. Germline CDR1 reads SGDLS; CDR2 reads YYNGEE. The CDR3 reads CASSVDGRSSYEQYF.

The rearrangement links TRBV7-9 to TRBJ2-7. The CDR3 contains 17 residues. The V gene's germline CDR1 is SEHNR and CDR2 FQNEAQ (reference sequence). The CDR3 sequence: CASTTPDPTDSSYEQYF.

This chain uses TRBV14 with TRBJ1-6; the TRBD1 assignment by TCRdb is unverifiable without DNA. This CDR3 spans 15 amino acids. Germline assignment: CDR1 SGHDN and CDR2 FVKESK. CDR3 residues: CASSLWTGENSPLHF.

This chain links TRBV20-1 with TRBJ2-1; TCRdb reports TRBD2, a call that lacks DNA to check it against. Looked up from germline, CDR1 is DFQATT and CDR2 is SNEGSKA (reference sequence). The CDR3 spans 15 residues. The CDR3 protein is CSAPLAGGSYNEQFF.

This chain links TRBV3-1 with TRBJ1-4. There are 14 residues in the CDR3. Germline V gene lookup returns CDR1 LGHDT and CDR2 YNNKEL (reference sequence). CDR3 region: CATSGAAGGEKLFF.

The chain combines TRBV3-1 with TRBJ2-1; TCRdb names TRBD2, which stays unverified in the absence of DNA. Germline V gene data show CDR1 as LGHDT and CDR2 as YNNKEL (reference sequence). This CDR3 is 13 amino acids long. CDR3 residues: CASSHLAGNEQFF.

The V and J genes are TRBV12-3 or TRBV12-4 and TRBJ2-3; TCRdb selects TRBD1, and the lack of DNA leaves this call unchecked. The CDR3 runs to 14 residues. Here the CDR3 reads CASSPGTDPDTQYF.

The chain uses TRBV4-3 and TRBJ2-7. Germline-derived CDR1 and CDR2 are LGHNA and YSLEER. The CDR3 extends over 15 amino acids. CDR3 protein: CASSQAWMSSYEQYF.

V gene TRBV7-6 combines with J gene TRBJ2-1. This CDR3 is 16 amino acids long. Germline CDR1 and CDR2: SGHVS and FNYEAQ. The chain's CDR3 is CASSFPKGFNGNEQFF.

The chain joins TRBV10-3 to TRBJ1-1. CDR1 ENHRY and CDR2 SYGVKD come from the germline V gene. The CDR3 loop spans 12 amino acids. Here the CDR3 reads CAIKNPNTEAFF.

The chain joins TRBV29-1 to TRBJ2-1; TCRdb's D call of TRBD1 is untestable without DNA. The CDR3 runs to 12 residues. Germline CDR1 reads SQVTM; CDR2 reads ANQGSEA. The CDR3 region is CSWGQGVNEQFF.

The V gene is TRBV13, the J gene TRBJ1-5. The CDR3 totals 14 residues. Germline assignment: CDR1 PRHDT and CDR2 FYEKMQ (reference sequence). CDR3 sequence reads: CASSLEAIIKPQHF.

The rearrangement uses TRBV6-5 and TRBJ2-7; without DNA, the TCRdb call of TRBD1 cannot be checked. The CDR3 sequence is 15 residues long. Germline-derived CDR1 and CDR2 are MNHEY and SVGAGI. This CDR3 reads CASSYSKAGAYEQYF.

The CDR3 region is CASSFPREIRYTF. The chain combines TRBV6-6 with TRBJ1-2; the D call of TRBD1 rests on TCRdb alone, since no DNA is present to check it. Germline CDR1 reads MNHNY; CDR2 reads SVGAGI (reference sequence). The CDR3 extends over 13 amino acids.

V gene TRBV5-1 combines with J gene TRBJ2-1; absent DNA, TCRdb's TRBD2 call cannot be checked. The CDR3 covers 16 residues. Germline lookup yields CDR1 SGHRS and CDR2 YFSETQ. CDR3: CASSLLTSGINNEQFF.

This sequence joins TRBV20-1 and TRBJ2-1. Germline V gene data show CDR1 as DFQATT and CDR2 as SNEGSKA (reference sequence). The CDR3 covers 12 residues. The CDR3: CSARRGVDEQFF.